These 23 T cell receptor beta chains share one sample of origin, sequenced in a study of T cell changes during pregnancy in multiple sclerosis. Sequenced by immunoSEQ multiplex PCR; TCRdb stores in-frame clones only, minus some. The data contain tens of thousands of clones, roughly 89% of them singletons. The sequenced sample was CD8+ T cells from peripheral blood mononuclear cells, obtained in the first trimester of pregnancy. The receptors come from a female donor with multiple sclerosis, enrolled in a pregnancy study.

The chain employs TRBV27 and TRBJ1-5; 7 bases are a match to TRBD1. The germline gives CDR1 MNHEY, CDR2 SMNVEV (reference sequence). The CDR3 has 16 residues. With V trimmed by 0 bases and J by 4 bases, 6 bases remained unmatched. CDR3 coding DNA: TGTGCCAGCAGTTTATCGGTACAGGGGCCGAATCAGCCCCAGCATTTT. Translation: CASSLSVQGPNQPQHF.

The chain couples TRBV5-1 to TRBJ2-3; 10 bases fit TRBD2. The CDR3 length is 15 residues. Trimming cost V 4 bases and J 0 bases; bases outside gene matches: 2. Per the germline V gene, CDR1 is SGHRS and CDR2 is YFSETQ. CDR3 coding DNA: TGCGCCAGCAGCATGACTAGCGGGAGCACAGATACGCAGTATTTT. Amino acids: CASSMTSGSTDTQYF.

This sequence joins TRBV14 and TRBJ2-1; D is perhaps TRBD2 (5 bases). Germline V CDR1 and CDR2: SGHDN, FVKESK. This CDR3 region has 19 residues. V lost 3 bases to trimming and J lost 1 base, with 22 bases between them. CDR3 region: CASSHRYPDSPLSYNEQFF. Here the CDR3 DNA reads TGTGCCAGCAGCCATAGATACCCGGACTCTCCACTTTCCTACAATGAGCAGTTCTTC.

The chain has TRBV28 and TRBJ2-7, with 12 bases aligning to TRBD2. Trimming cost V 5 bases and J 2 bases; bases outside gene matches: 4. The CDR3 has 15 residues. Germline V CDR1 and CDR2: MDHEN, SYDVKM. This CDR3 reads CASSDRLAGAYEQYF. CDR3 DNA: TGTGCCAGCAGTGACAGACTAGCGGGAGCCTACGAGCAGTACTTC.

In its sample, this clone was seen a few times. The gene calls are TRBV9 and TRBJ1-3; D is ambiguous. Per germline, CDR1 SGDLS and CDR2 YYNGEE. CDR3 length: 15 amino acids. Trimming cost V 0 bases and J 4 bases, with 11 bases left between them. DNA for the CDR3: TGTGCCAGCAGCGTAGGGGTAGGGAGAGGAAACACCATATATTTT. Its protein product is CASSVGVGRGNTIYF.

The V and J genes are TRBV4-3 and TRBJ2-1; D possibly corresponds to TRBD2 (5 bases). Trimming removed 0 bases at V and 7 bases at J, with 7 bases between. Germline V gene data show CDR1 as LGHNA and CDR2 as YSLEER. This CDR3 is built from 13 residues. As DNA, the CDR3 is TGCGCCAGCAGCCAAGATACGGGGAATGAGCAGTTCTTC. Its protein product is CASSQDTGNEQFF.

The chain uses TRBV6-4 and TRBJ2-1; the match to TRBD2 covers 9 bases. The J segment lost 8 bases and the V segment lost 3 bases, leaving 8 bases of the junction unmatched. CDR1 is MRHNA and CDR2 is SNTAGT in the germline V gene. This CDR3 has 15 residues. Here the CDR3 reads CASSEGLAGFDEQFF. For the CDR3, the DNA is TGTGCCAGCAGTGAGGGGCTAGCGGGATTTGATGAGCAGTTCTTC.

The chain combines TRBV7-3 with TRBJ2-2; no firm D call. Deletions cut 3 bases from V and 6 bases from J, with 8 bases between. Germline V lookup: CDR1 SGHTA, CDR2 FQGTGA. The CDR3 is made up of 13 amino acids. As DNA, the CDR3 is TGTGCCAGCAGCTTGGCCCTTGCCGGGGAGCTGTTTTTT. This encodes CASSLALAGELFF.

The DNA of the CDR3 is TGCGCCAGCAGCCAAGATCCAGGATTAGGCTACACCTTC. Translation: CASSQDPGLGYTF. The chain recombines TRBV4-3 with TRBJ1-2; unclear D gene. Germline CDR1 reads LGHNA; CDR2 reads YSLEER. The CDR3 covers 13 residues. The germline V and J ends were trimmed by 0 bases and 8 bases, with 10 bases remaining between them.

This clone appeared once. The chain uses TRBV7-6 and TRBJ2-7; 11 bases agree with TRBD2. Germline V CDR1 and CDR2: SGHVS, FNYEAQ. J lost 5 bases, V lost 0 bases, and 6 bases had no gene match. The CDR3 covers 16 residues. This CDR3 reads CASSLATSGTKNEQYF. DNA of the CDR3: TGTGCCAGCAGCTTAGCGACTAGCGGGACAAAAAACGAGCAGTACTTC.

The rearrangement uses TRBV27 and TRBJ2-7; D might be TRBD1 (6 bases). In germline, CDR1 is MNHEY, CDR2 SMNVEV (reference sequence). V lost 3 bases to trimming and J lost 4 bases, with 16 bases between them. This CDR3 is 15 amino acids long. CDR3 coding DNA: TGTGCCAGCAGTTTTAGTGCCAGGGGCTCGTACGAGCAGTACTTC. As protein: CASSFSARGSYEQYF.

This clone is categorized as medium-sized. The rearrangement links TRBV7-3 to TRBJ2-2, with 14 bases that match TRBD2. The CDR3 spans 19 residues. With 1 base clipped from V and 6 bases from J, the junction kept 10 bases outside the gene matches. CDR1 SGHTA and CDR2 FQGTGA come from the germline V gene. The CDR3 reads CASSLMAETSGRAPGELFF. DNA for the CDR3: TGTGCCAGCAGCTTAATGGCGGAGACTAGCGGGAGGGCCCCCGGGGAGCTGTTTTTT.

This clone is termed medium-sized. This chain joins TRBV19 and TRBJ2-7, with 8 bases aligning to TRBD2. The V segment lost 1 base and the J segment 3 bases; nucleotides outside the gene matches: 5. The CDR3 sequence is 15 residues long. CDR1 is LNHDA, CDR2 SQIVND, per germline (reference sequence). CDR3 amino acids: CASSIASGRGYEQYF. The CDR3 DNA sequence: TGTGCCAGTAGTATAGCGAGCGGGAGAGGCTACGAGCAGTACTTC.

The chain carries TRBV9 and TRBJ1-2, with 7 bases matching TRBD1. The CDR3 loop spans 17 amino acids. Germline loops: CDR1 SGDLS, CDR2 YYNGEE. V trimming: 1 base; J trimming: 4 bases; junction bases outside the gene matches: 13. Here the CDR3 DNA reads TGTGCCAGCAGCGTATGGGACAGACCCACCGACCCCTATGGCTACACCTTC. Its translation is CASSVWDRPTDPYGYTF.

The chain has TRBV19 and TRBJ2-1; D might be TRBD2 (5 bases). From germline, CDR1 is LNHDA and CDR2 SQIVND (reference sequence). The CDR3 extends over 15 amino acids. The V end was cut by 4 bases, the J end by 5 bases, with 15 bases between. The CDR3 region has the DNA TGTGCCAGTAGTAGCCGACTAACTCACGACAATGAGCAGTTCTTC. As protein: CASSSRLTHDNEQFF.

The J gene is TRBJ2-5, the V gene TRBV7-2, with 9 bases identical to TRBD2. Germline V gives CDR1 SGHTA, CDR2 FQGNSA. The CDR3 is 15 residues long. V lost 2 bases to trimming and J lost 5 bases; unmatched junction nucleotides: 6. The CDR3 loop is CASSLMVAGAETQYF. The CDR3 nucleotides read TGTGCCAGCAGCTTAATGGTAGCGGGAGCGGAGACCCAGTACTTC.

The chain is built from TRBV29-1 and TRBJ2-7; tentatively, D is TRBD1 (6 bases). V was pared by 5 bases and J by 3 bases, with 11 bases between. The germline V gene encodes CDR1 SQVTM and CDR2 ANQGSEA. This CDR3 has 12 amino acids. The CDR3 sequence is CSVLGHLYEQYF. The CDR3, as DNA: TGCAGCGTTCTGGGACACCTCTACGAGCAGTACTTC.

The V gene is TRBV5-4, the J gene TRBJ2-1; TRBD2 matches at 10 bases. V lost 2 bases and J lost 2; bases outside the gene matches: 13. CDR3 length: 19 residues. The germline V gene has CDR1 SGHNT and CDR2 YYREEE (reference sequence). Written as DNA, the CDR3 is TGTGCCAGCAGCTTCTCGATTAGCGGGAGGCCGGCTCCCTACAATGAGCAGTTCTTC. This sequence encodes CASSFSISGRPAPYNEQFF.

The rearrangement uses TRBV4-1 and TRBJ1-3, with D hard to call. The CDR3 is 16 amino acids. Germline CDR1 reads MGHRA; CDR2 reads YSYEKL. Trimming took off 0 bases at V and 10 bases at J, with 19 bases between the two ends. The CDR3 nucleotides read TGCGCCAGCAGCCAAGATGACGTACCCTCGAGAGGGACCATATATTTT. It specifies CASSQDDVPSRGTIYF.

The chain has TRBV6-5 and TRBJ1-1, with a weak D call TRBD1 (6 bases). The CDR3 length is 13 residues. Germline loops: CDR1 MNHEY, CDR2 SVGAGI. Trimming pared 0 bases from V and 6 bases from J, leaving 8 bases between. CDR3 region: CASSYSDSSEAFF. DNA for the CDR3: TGTGCCAGCAGTTACTCGGACAGCTCTGAAGCTTTCTTT.

This chain connects TRBV4-3 to TRBJ2-5, with 7 bases aligning to TRBD1. Trimming at V came to 0 bases and at J to 4 bases, leaving 8 bases not matched to a gene. This CDR3 is built from 16 residues. Germline values: CDR1 LGHNA, CDR2 YSLEER. CDR3 DNA sequence: TGCGCCAGCAGCCAAGAGGTCGAGGGGGCAAGAGAGACCCAGTACTTC. The encoded protein is CASSQEVEGARETQYF.

This chain joins TRBV28 and TRBJ2-1; D is perhaps TRBD2 (6 bases). The CDR3 spans 15 residues. In germline, CDR1 is MDHEN, CDR2 SYDVKM. Between the trimmed V and J ends, which lost 5 bases and 3 bases, there was a span of 14 bases. The DNA of the CDR3 is TGTGCCAGCAGTCCCGGGACTGGGCTCTACAATGAGCAGTTCTTC. Translation: CASSPGTGLYNEQFF.

This chain connects TRBV5-8 to TRBJ1-5; D gene unclear. V was trimmed by 4 bases and J by 3 bases, leaving 11 bases between them. CDR1 is SGHTS, CDR2 YDEGEE, per germline. This CDR3 is built from 14 residues. The CDR3 loop is CASSLTGFNQPQHF. CDR3 bases: TGTGCCAGCAGCCTCACGGGTTTCAATCAGCCCCAGCATTTT.